This T cell receptor beta chain was obtained from a study of CD8+CD57+ T cells in acquired aplastic anemia. The study profiled TCR beta VDJ and CDR3 using genomic DNA as template. TCRdb reanalysed the reads using MiXCR and keeps one entry per CDR3 protein. The sample carries more than 150,000 distinct CDR3 sequences, about 44% recorded once. The germline CDR1 and CDR2 sequences are MGHDK and SYGVNS. V was pared by 6 bases and J by 6 bases, with 15 bases between. The CDR3 runs 13 residues. Sequencing involved patients with CD8+CD57+ cell expansion previously shown by flow cytometry. The sample taken for sequencing was sorted CD4+, CD8+, or CD8+CD57+ T cells (not recorded which) from PBMCs. The receptor was isolated from a human donor with aplastic anemia. This sequence joins TRBV25-1 and TRBJ2-7, with D possibly being TRBD1 (6 bases). The CDR3 here is CASSSYPRGEQYF. For the CDR3, the DNA is TGTGCCAGCAGCTCCTACCCCAGGGGCGAGCAGTACTTC.